Following are 6 T cell receptor beta chains from one sample sequenced in a study of shared clonotypes between healthy human individuals. Repertoires were generated with immunoSEQ multiplex PCR, while TCRdb's copy carries only in-frame clones and drops some. The sample carries over a million clones, around 78% recorded once. The material sequenced was memory CD4+ T cells from PBMCs. As to subset: CD45RA-negative fraction. All receptors derive from a man between 18 and 35 years old in good health. Some clones in this sample may be carry-over from other donors' samples.

The chain recombines TRBV6-5 with TRBJ1-1; no definite D call. V shed 0 bases and J shed 4 bases, with 9 bases lying between them. The CDR3 extends over 14 amino acids. CDR1 is MNHEY, CDR2 SVGAGI, per germline. DNA for the CDR3: TGTGCCAGCAGTTACTCGAGGGTGGGCACTGAAGCTTTCTTT. This codes for CASSYSRVGTEAFF.

The chain uses TRBV11-2 and TRBJ2-3; a weak D match, TRBD2 (6 bases). V shed 5 bases and J shed 0 bases, with 18 bases lying between them. The CDR3 has 17 residues. Germline V gene sequence: CDR1 SGHAT, CDR2 FQNNGV. CDR3 sequence: CASSRRRGRGSTDTQYF. The DNA for the CDR3 is TGTGCCAGCAGCCGTCGCCGGGGGAGAGGGAGCACAGATACGCAGTATTTT.

The chain couples TRBV4-1 to TRBJ2-5, with 11 bases that match TRBD2. CDR1 is MGHRA, CDR2 YSYEKL, per germline. The CDR3 consists of 16 residues. V lost 1 base to trimming and J lost 1 base; unmatched junction nucleotides: 2. Here the CDR3 DNA reads TGCGCCAGCAGCCAAGGACTAGCGGGATCCCAAGAGACCCAGTACTTC. The encoded protein is CASSQGLAGSQETQYF.

V usage is TRBV5-1 and J usage is TRBJ2-5, with TRBD1 matching over 9 bases. The ends lost 3 bases at V and 4 bases at J; junction bases unmatched: 10. The CDR3 has 16 residues. CDR1 is SGHRS and CDR2 is YFSETQ in the germline V gene. The CDR3 coding sequence is TGCGCCAGCAGCTCCCCCCACAGGGGGCGCGGAGAGACCCAGTACTTC. It yields the protein CASSSPHRGRGETQYF. Full variable domain (outside the CDR3, taken from reference TRBV5-1 and TRBJ2-5): KAGVTQTPRYLIKTRGQQVTLSCSPISGHRSVSWYQQTPGQGLQFLFEYFSETQRNKGNFPGRFSGRQFSNSRSEMNVSTLELGDSALYLCASSSPHRGRGETQYFGPGTRLLVL.

This clone was picked up a small number of times. This chain uses TRBV2 with TRBJ1-5, with D tentatively TRBD1 (6 bases). This CDR3 is built from 14 residues. The V gene lost 4 bases and the J gene lost 5 bases, with 12 bases spanning the gap. Germline assignment: CDR1 SNHLY and CDR2 FYNNEI. The CDR3 region is CASSGRTEDQPQHF. The DNA of the CDR3 is TGTGCCAGCAGTGGCCGGACAGAGGATCAGCCCCAGCATTTT.

The rearrangement links TRBV28 to TRBJ2-3; 10 positions agree with TRBD2. Unmatched junction bases numbered 12, after V lost 11 bases and J lost 4 bases. This CDR3 is 15 amino acids long. In germline, CDR1 is MDHEN, CDR2 SYDVKM. This chain's CDR3 is CAWQASGSVADTQYF. CDR3 in DNA: TGTGCCTGGCAGGCTAGCGGGAGTGTCGCAGATACGCAGTATTTT.